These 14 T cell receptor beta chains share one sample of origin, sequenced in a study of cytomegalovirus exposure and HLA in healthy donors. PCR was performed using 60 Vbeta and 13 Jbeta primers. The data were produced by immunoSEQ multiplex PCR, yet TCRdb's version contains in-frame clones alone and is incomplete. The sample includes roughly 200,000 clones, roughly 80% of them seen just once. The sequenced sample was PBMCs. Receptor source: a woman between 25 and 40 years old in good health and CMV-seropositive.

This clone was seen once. DNA of the CDR3: TGTGCCAGCAGCGTGATGACAGGGCCCCCGATCACTGAAGCTTTCTTT. It yields the protein CASSVMTGPPITEAFF. The J gene is TRBJ1-1, the V gene TRBV9; 7 bases line up with TRBD1. The CDR3 is made up of 16 amino acids. Per germline, CDR1 SGDLS and CDR2 YYNGEE. V dropped 2 bases and J dropped 4; count of bases not matched to a gene: 11.

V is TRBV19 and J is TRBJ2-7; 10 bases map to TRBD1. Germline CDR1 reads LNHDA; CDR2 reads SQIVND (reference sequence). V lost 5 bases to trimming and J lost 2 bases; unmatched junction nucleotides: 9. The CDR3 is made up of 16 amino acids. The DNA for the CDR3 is TGTGCCAGTAGTCTAACTCAGACAGGGGGCCCCTACGAGCAGTACTTC. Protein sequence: CASSLTQTGGPYEQYF. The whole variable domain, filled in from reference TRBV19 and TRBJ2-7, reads DGGITQSPKYLFRKEGQNVTLSCEQNLNHDAMYWYRQDPGQGLRLIYYSQIVNDFQKGDIAEGYSVSREKKESFPLTVTSAQKNPTAFYLCASSLTQTGGPYEQYFGPGTRLTVT.

CDR3 loop: CASRPGGVNEKLFF. DNA of the CDR3: TGTGCCAGCAGGCCTGGGGGGGTTAATGAAAAACTGTTTTTT. The chain carries TRBV28 and TRBJ1-4; TRBD1 might be the D (5 bases). Germline assignment: CDR1 MDHEN and CDR2 SYDVKM. This CDR3 spans 14 amino acids. V was clipped by 6 bases and J by 4 bases, with 12 bases between them.

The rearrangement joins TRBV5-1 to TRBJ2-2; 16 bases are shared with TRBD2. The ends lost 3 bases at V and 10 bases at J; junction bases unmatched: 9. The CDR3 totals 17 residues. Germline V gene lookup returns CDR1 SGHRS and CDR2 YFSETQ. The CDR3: CASSSGTSGRAGQELFF. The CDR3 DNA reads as TGCGCCAGCAGCTCGGGGACTAGCGGGAGGGCCGGTCAGGAGCTGTTTTTT.

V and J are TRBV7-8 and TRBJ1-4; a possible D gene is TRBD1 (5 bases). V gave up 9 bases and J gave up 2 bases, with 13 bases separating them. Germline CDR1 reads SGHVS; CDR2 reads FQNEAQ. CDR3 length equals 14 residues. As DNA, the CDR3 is TGTGCCAGTGGGGGGATTTCCACTAATGAAAAACTGTTTTTT. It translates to CASGGISTNEKLFF.

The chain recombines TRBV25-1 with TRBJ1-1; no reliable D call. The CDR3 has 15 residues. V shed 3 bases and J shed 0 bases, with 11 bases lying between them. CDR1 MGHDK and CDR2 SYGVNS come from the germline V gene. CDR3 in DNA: TGTGCCAGCAGTGAGTCATCACGGGTGAACACTGAAGCTTTCTTT. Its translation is CASSESSRVNTEAFF.

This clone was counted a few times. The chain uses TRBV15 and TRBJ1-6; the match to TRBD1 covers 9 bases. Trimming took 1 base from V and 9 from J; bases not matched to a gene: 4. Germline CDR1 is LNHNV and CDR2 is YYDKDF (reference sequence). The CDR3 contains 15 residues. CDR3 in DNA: TGTGCCACCAGCAGAGCACCGGGACAGGGTTCACCCCTCCACTTT. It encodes CATSRAPGQGSPLHF.

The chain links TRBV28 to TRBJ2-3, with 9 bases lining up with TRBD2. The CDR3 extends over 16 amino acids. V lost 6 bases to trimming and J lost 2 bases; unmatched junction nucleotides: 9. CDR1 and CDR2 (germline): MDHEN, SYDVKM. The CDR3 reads CASRPRLAGYTDTQYF. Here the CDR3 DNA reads TGTGCCAGCAGGCCACGGCTAGCGGGGTACACAGATACGCAGTATTTT.

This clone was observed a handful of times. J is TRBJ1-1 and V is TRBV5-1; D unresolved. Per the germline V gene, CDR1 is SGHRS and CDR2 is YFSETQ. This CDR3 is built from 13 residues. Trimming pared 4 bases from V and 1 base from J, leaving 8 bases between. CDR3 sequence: CASSPERNTEAFF. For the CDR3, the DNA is TGCGCCAGCAGCCCCGAGAGGAACACTGAAGCTTTCTTT. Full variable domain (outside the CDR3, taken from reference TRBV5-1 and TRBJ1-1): KAGVTQTPRYLIKTRGQQVTLSCSPISGHRSVSWYQQTPGQGLQFLFEYFSETQRNKGNFPGRFSGRQFSNSRSEMNVSTLELGDSALYLCASSPERNTEAFFGQGTRLTVV.

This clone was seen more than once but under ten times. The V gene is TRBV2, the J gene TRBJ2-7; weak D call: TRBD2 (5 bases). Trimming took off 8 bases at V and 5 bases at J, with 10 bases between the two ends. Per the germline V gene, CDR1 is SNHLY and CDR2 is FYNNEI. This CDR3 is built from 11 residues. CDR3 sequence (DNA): TGTGCCAGCGGCGGGTTTGACGAGCAGTACTTC. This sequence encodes CASGGFDEQYF.

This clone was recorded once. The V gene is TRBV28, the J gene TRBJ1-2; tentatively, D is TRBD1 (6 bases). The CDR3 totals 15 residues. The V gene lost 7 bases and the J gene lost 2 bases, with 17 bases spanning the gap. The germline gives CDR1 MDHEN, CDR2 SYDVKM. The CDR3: CASNTRGGANYGYTF. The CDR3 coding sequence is TGTGCCAGCAACACCCGAGGGGGAGCCAACTATGGCTACACCTTC.

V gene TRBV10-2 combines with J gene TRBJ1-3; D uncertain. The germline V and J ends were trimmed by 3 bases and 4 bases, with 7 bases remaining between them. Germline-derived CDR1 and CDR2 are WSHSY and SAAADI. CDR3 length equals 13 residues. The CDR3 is CASSELRGNTIYF. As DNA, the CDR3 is TGCGCCAGCAGTGAACTTCGAGGAAACACCATATATTTT.

CDR3 coding DNA: TGTGCCAGCAGCCTTGTTGGGCCAGATACGCAGTATTTT. This translates into CASSLVGPDTQYF. The chain employs TRBV7-9 and TRBJ2-3, with D hard to call. CDR1 is SEHNR and CDR2 is FQNEAQ in the germline V gene (reference sequence). CDR3 length equals 13 residues. The V and J ends lost 5 bases and 4 bases respectively, with 10 bases between them.

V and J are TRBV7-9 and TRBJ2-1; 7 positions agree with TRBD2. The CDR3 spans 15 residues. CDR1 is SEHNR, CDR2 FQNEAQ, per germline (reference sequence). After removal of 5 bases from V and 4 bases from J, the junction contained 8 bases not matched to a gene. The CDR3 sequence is CASSPSGNLYNEQFF. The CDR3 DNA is TGTGCCAGCAGCCCTAGCGGAAACTTATACAATGAGCAGTTCTTC.